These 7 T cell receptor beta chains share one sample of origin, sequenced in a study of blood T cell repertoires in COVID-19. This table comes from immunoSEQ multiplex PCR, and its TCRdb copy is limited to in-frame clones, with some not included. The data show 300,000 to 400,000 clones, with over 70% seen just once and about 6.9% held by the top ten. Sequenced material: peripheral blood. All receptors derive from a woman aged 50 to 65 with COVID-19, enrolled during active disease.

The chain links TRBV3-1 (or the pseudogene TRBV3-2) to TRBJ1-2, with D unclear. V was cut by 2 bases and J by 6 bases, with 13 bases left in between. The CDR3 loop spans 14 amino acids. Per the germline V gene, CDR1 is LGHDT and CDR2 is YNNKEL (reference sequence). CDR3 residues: CASSQILKSHGYTF. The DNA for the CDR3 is TGTGCCAGCAGCCAAATTCTAAAGTCCCATGGCTACACCTTC.

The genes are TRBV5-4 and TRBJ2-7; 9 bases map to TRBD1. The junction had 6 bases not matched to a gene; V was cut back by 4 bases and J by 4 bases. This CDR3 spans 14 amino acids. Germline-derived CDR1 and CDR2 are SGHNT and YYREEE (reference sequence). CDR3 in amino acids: CASSPGTGLYEQYF. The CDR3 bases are TGTGCCAGCAGCCCCGGGACAGGGCTTTACGAGCAGTACTTC.

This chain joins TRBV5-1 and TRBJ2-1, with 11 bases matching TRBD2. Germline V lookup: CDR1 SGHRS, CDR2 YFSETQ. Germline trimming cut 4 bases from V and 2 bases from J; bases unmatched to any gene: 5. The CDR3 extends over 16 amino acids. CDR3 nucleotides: TGCGCCAGCAGCGAGATACTAGCGGGAGCCTACAATGAGCAGTTCTTC. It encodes CASSEILAGAYNEQFF.

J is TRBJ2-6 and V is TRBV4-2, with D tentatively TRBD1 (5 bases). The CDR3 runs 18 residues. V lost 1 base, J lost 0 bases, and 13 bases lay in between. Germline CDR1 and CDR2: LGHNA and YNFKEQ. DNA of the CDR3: TGTGCCAGCAGCCAAGTTTCGAGACAGCTCTCTGGGGCCAACGTCCTGACTTTC. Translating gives CASSQVSRQLSGANVLTF.

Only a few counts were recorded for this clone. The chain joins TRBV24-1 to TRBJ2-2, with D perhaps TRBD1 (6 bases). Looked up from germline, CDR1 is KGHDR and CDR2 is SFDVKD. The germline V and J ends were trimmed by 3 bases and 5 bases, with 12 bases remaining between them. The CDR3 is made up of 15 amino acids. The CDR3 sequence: CATSDAPTGTGELFF. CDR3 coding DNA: TGTGCCACCAGTGATGCGCCAACAGGGACCGGGGAGCTGTTTTTT.

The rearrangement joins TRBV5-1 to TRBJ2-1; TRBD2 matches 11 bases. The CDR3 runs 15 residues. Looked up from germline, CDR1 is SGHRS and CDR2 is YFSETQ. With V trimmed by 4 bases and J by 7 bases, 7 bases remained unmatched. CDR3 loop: CASSIGLAGDNEQFF. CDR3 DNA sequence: TGCGCCAGCAGCATAGGACTAGCGGGCGATAATGAGCAGTTCTTC.

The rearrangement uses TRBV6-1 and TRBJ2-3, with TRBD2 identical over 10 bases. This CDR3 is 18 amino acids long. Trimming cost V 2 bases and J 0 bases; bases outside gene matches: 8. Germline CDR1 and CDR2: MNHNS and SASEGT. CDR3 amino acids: CASSEILAGGVSTDTQYF. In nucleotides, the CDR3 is TGTGCCAGCAGTGAAATCTTAGCGGGAGGTGTCAGCACAGATACGCAGTATTTT.